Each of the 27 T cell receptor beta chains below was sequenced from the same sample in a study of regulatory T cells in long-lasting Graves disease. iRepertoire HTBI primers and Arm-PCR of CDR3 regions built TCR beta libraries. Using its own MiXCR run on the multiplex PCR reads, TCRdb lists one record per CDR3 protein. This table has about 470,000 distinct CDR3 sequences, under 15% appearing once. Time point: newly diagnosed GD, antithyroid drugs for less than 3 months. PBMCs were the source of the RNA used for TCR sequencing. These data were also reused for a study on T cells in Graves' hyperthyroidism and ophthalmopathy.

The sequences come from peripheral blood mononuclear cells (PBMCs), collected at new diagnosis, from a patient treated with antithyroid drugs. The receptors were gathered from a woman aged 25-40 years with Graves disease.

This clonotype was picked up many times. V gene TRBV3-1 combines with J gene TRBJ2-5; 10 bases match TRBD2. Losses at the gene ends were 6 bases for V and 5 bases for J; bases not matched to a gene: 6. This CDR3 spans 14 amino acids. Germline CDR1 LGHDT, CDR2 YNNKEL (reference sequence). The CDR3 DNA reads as TGTGCCAGCAGGCTAGCGGGAGTGGCGGAGACCCAGTACTTC. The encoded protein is CASRLAGVAETQYF.

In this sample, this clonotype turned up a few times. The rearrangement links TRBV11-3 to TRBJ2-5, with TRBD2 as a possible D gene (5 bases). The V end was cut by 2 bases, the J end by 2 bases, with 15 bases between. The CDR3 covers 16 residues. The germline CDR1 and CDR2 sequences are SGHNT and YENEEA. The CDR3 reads CASSLISSGEQETQYF. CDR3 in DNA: TGTGCCAGCAGCTTAATTTCGTCCGGGGAACAAGAGACCCAGTACTTC.

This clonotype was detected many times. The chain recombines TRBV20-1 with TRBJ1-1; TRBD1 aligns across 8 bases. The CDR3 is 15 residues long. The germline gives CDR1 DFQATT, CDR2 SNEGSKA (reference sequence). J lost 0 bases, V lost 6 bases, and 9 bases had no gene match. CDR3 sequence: CSAQDRVIMNTEAFF. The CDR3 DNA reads TGCAGTGCGCAGGACAGGGTAATAATGAACACTGAAGCTTTCTTT.

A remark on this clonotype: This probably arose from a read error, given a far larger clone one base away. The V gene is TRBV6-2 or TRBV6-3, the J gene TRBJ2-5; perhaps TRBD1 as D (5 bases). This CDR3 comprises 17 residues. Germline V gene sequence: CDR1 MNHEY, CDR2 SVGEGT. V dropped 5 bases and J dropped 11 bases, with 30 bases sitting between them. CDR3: CASSEGSTVSSYNEQYF. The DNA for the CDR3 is TGTGCCAGCAGTGAAGGGTCGACAGTTAGCTCCTACAATGAGCAGTACTTC.

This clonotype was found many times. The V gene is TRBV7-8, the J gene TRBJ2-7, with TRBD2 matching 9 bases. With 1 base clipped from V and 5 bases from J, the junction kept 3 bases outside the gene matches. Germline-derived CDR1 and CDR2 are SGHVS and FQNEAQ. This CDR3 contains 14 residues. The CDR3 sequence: CASSLGGRADEQYF. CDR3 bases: TGTGCCAGCAGCTTAGGCGGGAGGGCGGACGAGCAGTACTTC.

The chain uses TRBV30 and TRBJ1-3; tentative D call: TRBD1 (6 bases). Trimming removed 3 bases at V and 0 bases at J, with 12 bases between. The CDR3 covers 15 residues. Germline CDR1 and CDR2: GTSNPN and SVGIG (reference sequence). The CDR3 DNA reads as TGTGCCTGGAGACTATTAGGGGGCTCTGGAAACACCATATATTTT. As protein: CAWRLLGGSGNTIYF.

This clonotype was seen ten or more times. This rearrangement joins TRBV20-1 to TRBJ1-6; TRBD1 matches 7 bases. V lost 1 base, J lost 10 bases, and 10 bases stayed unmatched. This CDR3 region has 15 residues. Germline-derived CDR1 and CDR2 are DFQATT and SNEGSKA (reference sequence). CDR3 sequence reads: CSARVLRTGQSPLHF. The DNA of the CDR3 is TGCAGTGCTAGAGTCCTTCGGACAGGTCAATCACCCCTCCACTTT.

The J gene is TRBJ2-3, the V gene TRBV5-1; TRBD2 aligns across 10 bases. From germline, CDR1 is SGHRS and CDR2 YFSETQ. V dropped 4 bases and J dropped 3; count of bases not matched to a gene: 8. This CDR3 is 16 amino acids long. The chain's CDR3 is CASSRPSGRGTDTQYF. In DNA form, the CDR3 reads TGCGCCAGCAGCCGGCCTAGCGGGAGAGGGACAGATACGCAGTATTTT.

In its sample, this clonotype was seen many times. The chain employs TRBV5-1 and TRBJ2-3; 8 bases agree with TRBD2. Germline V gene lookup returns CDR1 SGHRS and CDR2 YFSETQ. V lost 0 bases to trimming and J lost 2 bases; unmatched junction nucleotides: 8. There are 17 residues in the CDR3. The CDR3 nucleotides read TGCGCCAGCAGCTTGGAGCCCTTAGCGGGAATCACAGATACGCAGTATTTT. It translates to CASSLEPLAGITDTQYF.

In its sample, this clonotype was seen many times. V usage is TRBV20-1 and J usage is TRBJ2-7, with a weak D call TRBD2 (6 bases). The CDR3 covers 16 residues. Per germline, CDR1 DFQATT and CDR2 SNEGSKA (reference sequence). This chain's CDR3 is CSPGLTPGPPGLEQYF. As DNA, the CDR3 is TGCAGCCCGGGACTCACCCCGGGACCTCCTGGTCTCGAGCAGTACTTC.

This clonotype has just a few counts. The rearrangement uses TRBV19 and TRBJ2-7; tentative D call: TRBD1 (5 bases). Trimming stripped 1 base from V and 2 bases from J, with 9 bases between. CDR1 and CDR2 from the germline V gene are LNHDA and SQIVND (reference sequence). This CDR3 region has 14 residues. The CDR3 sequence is CASSIGGRAYEQYF. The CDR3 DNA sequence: TGTGCCAGTAGTATAGGGGGCAGAGCCTACGAGCAGTACTTC. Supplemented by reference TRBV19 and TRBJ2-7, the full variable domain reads DGGITQSPKYLFRKEGQNVTLSCEQNLNHDAMYWYRQDPGQGLRLIYYSQIVNDFQKGDIAEGYSVSREKKESFPLTVTSAQKNPTAFYLCASSIGGRAYEQYFGPGTRLTVT.

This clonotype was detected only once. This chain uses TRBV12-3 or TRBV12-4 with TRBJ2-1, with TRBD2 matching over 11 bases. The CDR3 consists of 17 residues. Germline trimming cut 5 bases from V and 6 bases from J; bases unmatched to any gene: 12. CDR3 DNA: TGTGCCAGCAGTCGAGAACTAGCGGGAGAAAAGGGCAATGAGCAGTTCTTC. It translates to CASSRELAGEKGNEQFF.

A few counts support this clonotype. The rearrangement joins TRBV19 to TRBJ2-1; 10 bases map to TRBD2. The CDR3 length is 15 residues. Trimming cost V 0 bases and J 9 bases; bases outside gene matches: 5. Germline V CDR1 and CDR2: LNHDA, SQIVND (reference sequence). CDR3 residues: CASSIEASGSGEQFF. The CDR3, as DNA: TGTGCCAGTAGTATAGAGGCTAGCGGGAGTGGTGAGCAGTTCTTC.

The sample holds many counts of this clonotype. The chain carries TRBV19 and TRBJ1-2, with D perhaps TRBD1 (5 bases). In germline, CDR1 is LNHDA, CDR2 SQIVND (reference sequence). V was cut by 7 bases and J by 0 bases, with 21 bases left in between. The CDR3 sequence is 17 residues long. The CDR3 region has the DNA TGTGCCAGTATTAAGCGTTATTCGACAGACTCTAACTATGGCTACACCTTC. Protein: CASIKRYSTDSNYGYTF.

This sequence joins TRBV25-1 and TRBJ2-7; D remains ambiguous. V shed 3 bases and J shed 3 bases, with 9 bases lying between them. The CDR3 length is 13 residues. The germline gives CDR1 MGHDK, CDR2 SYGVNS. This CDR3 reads CASSDWTDYEQYF. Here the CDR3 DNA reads TGTGCCAGCAGTGATTGGACGGACTACGAGCAGTACTTC.

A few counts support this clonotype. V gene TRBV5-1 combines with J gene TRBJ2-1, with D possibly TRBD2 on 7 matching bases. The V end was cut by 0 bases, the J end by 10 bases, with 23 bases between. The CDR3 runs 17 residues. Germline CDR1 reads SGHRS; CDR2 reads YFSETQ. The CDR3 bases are TGCGCCAGCAGCTTGGCCAGGGGTAGGCCCACTAGCGTAGAGCAGTTCTTC. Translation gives CASSLARGRPTSVEQFF.

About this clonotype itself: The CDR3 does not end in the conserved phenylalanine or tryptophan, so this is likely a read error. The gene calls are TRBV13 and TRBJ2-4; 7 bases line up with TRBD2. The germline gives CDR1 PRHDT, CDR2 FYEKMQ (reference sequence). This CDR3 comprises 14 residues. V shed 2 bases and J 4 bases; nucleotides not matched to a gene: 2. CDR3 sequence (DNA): TGTGCCAGCAGCTTAAGTAGCGGGAAAAACATTCAGTACCTC. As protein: CASSLSSGKNIQYL.

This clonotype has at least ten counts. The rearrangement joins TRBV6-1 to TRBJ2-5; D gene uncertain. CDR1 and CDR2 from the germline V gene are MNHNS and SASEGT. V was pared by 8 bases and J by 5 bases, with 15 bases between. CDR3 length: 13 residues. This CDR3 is CASHTGPGETQYF. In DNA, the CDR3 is TGTGCCAGCCACACCGGTCCCGGGGAGACCCAGTACTTC.

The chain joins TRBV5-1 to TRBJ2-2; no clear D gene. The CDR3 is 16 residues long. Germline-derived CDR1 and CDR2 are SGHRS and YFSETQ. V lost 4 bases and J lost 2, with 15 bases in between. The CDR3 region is CASSQQILLNTGELFF. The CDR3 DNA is TGCGCCAGCAGCCAACAGATCCTTCTTAACACCGGGGAGCTGTTTTTT. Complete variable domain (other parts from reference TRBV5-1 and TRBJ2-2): KAGVTQTPRYLIKTRGQQVTLSCSPISGHRSVSWYQQTPGQGLQFLFEYFSETQRNKGNFPGRFSGRQFSNSRSEMNVSTLELGDSALYLCASSQQILLNTGELFFGEGSRLTVL.

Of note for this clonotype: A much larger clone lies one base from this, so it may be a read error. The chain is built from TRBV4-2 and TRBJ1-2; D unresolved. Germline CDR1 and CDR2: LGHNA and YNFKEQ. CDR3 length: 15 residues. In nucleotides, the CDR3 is TGTGCCGGCAGCCAAGATCAGGTCTCGGGGAATGGCTACACCTTC. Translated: CAGSQDQVSGNGYTF.

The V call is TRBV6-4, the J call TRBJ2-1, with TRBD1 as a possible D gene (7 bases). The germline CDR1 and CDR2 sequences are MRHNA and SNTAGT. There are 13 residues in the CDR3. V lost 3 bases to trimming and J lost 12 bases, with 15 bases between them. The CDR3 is CASSENYRGGQFF. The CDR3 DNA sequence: TGTGCCAGCAGTGAAAATTACAGGGGAGGGCAGTTCTTC.

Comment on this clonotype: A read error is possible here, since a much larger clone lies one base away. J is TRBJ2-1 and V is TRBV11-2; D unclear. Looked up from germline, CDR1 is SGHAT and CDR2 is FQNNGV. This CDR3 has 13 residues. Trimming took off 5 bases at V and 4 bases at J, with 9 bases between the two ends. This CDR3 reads CASSNPAYNEQFF. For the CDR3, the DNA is TGTGCCAGCAGCAACCCCGCTTACAATGAGCAGTTCTTC.

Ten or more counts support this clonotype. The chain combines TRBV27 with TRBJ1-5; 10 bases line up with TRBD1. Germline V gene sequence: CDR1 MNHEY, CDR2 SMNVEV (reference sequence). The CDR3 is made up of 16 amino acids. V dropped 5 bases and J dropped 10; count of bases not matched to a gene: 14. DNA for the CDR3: TGTGCCAGCAGTGGCTGGGGACAGGGGTTCCTTGGACCCCAGCATTTT. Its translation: CASSGWGQGFLGPQHF.

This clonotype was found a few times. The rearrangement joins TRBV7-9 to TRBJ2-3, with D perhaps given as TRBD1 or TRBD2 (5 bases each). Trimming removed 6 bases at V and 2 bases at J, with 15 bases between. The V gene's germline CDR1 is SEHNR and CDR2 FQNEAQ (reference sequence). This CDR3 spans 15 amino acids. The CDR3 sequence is CASRGPGPTTDTQYF. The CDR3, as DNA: TGTGCCAGCAGGGGGCCGGGACCAACCACAGATACGCAGTATTTT.

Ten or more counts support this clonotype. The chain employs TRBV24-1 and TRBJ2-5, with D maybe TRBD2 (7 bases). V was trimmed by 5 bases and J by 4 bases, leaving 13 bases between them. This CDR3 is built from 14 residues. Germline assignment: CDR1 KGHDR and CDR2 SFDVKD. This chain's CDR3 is CATSAMGGLETQYF. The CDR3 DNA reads TGTGCCACCAGTGCCATGGGGGGGCTAGAGACCCAGTACTTC.

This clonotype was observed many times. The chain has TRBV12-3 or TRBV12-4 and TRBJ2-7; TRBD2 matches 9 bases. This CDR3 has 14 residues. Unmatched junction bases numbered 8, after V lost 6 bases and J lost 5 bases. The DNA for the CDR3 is TGTGCCAGCAGGCCTAGCGGGGTCGTGAACGAGCAGTACTTC. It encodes CASRPSGVVNEQYF.

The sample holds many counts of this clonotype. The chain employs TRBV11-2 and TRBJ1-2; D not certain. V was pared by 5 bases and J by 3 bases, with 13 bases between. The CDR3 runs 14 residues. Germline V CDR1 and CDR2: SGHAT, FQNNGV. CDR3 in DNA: TGTGCCAGCAGCCAAACACAACAGCACTATGGCTACACCTTC. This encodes CASSQTQQHYGYTF.